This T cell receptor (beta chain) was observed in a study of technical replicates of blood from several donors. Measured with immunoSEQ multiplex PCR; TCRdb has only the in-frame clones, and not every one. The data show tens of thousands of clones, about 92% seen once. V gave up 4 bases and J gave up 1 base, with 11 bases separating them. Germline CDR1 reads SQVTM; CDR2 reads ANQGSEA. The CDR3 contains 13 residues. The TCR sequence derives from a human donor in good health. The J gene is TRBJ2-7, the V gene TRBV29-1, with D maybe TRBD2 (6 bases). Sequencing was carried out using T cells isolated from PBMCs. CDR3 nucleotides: TGCAGCGTTGTGGGGGGTTATTCCTACGAGCAGTACTTC. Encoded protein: CSVVGGYSYEQYF.